This T cell receptor beta chain was captured by sequencing in a study of Ad26.COV2.S vaccination and SARS-CoV-2 variants. Study as a whole: Ad26.COV2.S was injected intramuscularly once or twice, 56 days apart.

The CDR3 runs 14 residues. V was clipped by 3 bases and J by 4 bases; unmatched bases: 5. The germline V gene encodes CDR1 MGHRA and CDR2 YSYEKL. The treatment: roughly 19 received Ad26.COV2.S at low or high dose, single or two shots; a few received placebo; per-sample allocation not given. The investigators took samples on day 63 after the first vaccine or placebo injection. An Ad26 vector expressing Wuhan-strain SARS-CoV-2 spike served as the vaccine. Only in-frame clones appear in the TCRdb table, and some are missing; sequencing was by immunoSEQ multiplex PCR. The sample consists of 350,000 to 450,000 clones, roughly 84% of them appearing once.

This sequence originates from a person between 18 and 60 years old who received the Ad26.COV2.S COVID-19 vaccine or a placebo. The rearrangement links TRBV4-1 to TRBJ2-5; TRBD2 matches 7 bases. The material sequenced was peripheral blood, taken in a trial of Ad26.COV2.S vaccine versus placebo. CDR3 loop: CASSHIGGGETQYF. The CDR3 nucleotides are TGCGCCAGCAGCCACATAGGCGGGGGAGAGACCCAGTACTTC.